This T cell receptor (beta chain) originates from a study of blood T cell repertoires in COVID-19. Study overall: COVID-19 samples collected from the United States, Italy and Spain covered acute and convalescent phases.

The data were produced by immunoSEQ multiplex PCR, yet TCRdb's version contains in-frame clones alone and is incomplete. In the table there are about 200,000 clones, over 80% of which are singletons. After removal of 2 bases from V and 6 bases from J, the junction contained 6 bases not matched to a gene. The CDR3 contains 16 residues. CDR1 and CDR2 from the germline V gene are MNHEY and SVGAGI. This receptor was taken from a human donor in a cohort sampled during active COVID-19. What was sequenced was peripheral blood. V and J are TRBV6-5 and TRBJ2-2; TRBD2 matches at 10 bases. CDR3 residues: CASSYILAGEAGELFF. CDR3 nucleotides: TGTGCCAGCAGTTACATCCTAGCGGGAGAAGCCGGGGAGCTGTTTTTT.